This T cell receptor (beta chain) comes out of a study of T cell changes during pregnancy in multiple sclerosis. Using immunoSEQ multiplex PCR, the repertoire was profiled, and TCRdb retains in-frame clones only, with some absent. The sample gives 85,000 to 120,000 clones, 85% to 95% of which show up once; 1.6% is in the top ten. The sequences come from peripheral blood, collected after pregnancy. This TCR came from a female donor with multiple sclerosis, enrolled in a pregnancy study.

The CDR3 is CASRGLAGGSQYF. The CDR3 DNA is TGTGCCAGCAGGGGACTAGCGGGAGGTTCGCAGTATTTT. The chain uses TRBV27 and TRBJ2-3, with 15 bases matching TRBD2. After removal of 6 bases from V and 10 bases from J, the junction contained 2 bases not matched to a gene. Per germline, CDR1 MNHEY and CDR2 SMNVEV (reference sequence). This CDR3 contains 13 residues.